The rows below give T cell receptor beta chains drawn from one sample of a study of resident and recirculating memory T cells in vitiligo. Clones were read by immunoSEQ multiplex PCR, and TCRdb kept only the in-frame ones, dropping some. Altogether tens of thousands of clones are present, about 90% being singletons, with the ten largest covering more than 4.5%. The source material was blood. These receptors were taken from a male donor with vitiligo. Both conserved end residues are part of each CDR3. The D gene is left open where the match is weak.

D	V	J	CDR3
TRBD1	TRBV10-2	TRBJ2-7	CASSDRDSSYEQYF
TRBD2	TRBV5-1	TRBJ2-1	CASSLGGLAGNYNEQFF
TRBD2	TRBV19	TRBJ2-3	CASSISPGSSGNDDTQYF
-	TRBV2	TRBJ2-5	CASREPGTSKETQYF
-	TRBV4-2	TRBJ2-7	CASSQDTSGFGFREQYF
-	TRBV5-3	TRBJ2-7	CARSFRSSYEQYF
TRBD1	TRBV7-9	TRBJ1-2	CASSPGTVYYGYTF
TRBD1	TRBV7-9	TRBJ2-7	CASSDLGSTGEHEQYF
TRBD1	TRBV28	TRBJ2-6	CASSLRDRGLSGANVLTF
TRBD2	TRBV27	TRBJ2-7	CASSLLAGGSSYEQYF
TRBD2	TRBV4-2	TRBJ2-1	CASSQGPSGGVNEQFF
-	TRBV4-2	TRBJ1-1	CASSQGPGEGDTEAFF
-	TRBV7-2	TRBJ2-7	CASSSYGTYEQYF
-	TRBV2	TRBJ2-7	CASSAGGRPGEQYF
-	TRBV11-3	TRBJ2-7	CASSLDRSGTYEQYF
TRBD2	TRBV10-3	TRBJ2-1	CAIQPGLGDYNEQFF
TRBD2	TRBV7-3	TRBJ2-3	CASSLGLAGSTDTQYF
TRBD1	TRBV7-9	TRBJ2-5	CASSSTGGQETQYF
TRBD2	TRBV28	TRBJ2-1	CASSSLAGSHEQFF
-	TRBV6-4	TRBJ2-7	CASNQGSSYEQYF
-	TRBV28	TRBJ2-7	CASGQGGGVTYEQYF
TRBD1	TRBV25-1	TRBJ1-2	CASSEGQAYYGYTF
-	TRBV21-1	TRBJ2-1	CASSKLGLAIYNEQFF
TRBD2	TRBV5-1	TRBJ2-3	CASSLGTSGDTQYF